The present TCR beta chain was sequenced within a study of Graves' ophthalmopathy and Graves' hyperthyroidism. Overall study results and limits: Among thyroid clonotypes expanded above 0.001 frequency, most also appeared in blood.

As to this clonotype: Its antigen is undetermined.

V shed 3 bases and J 2 bases; nucleotides not matched to a gene: 4. The germline V gene has CDR1 SGHAT and CDR2 FQDESV (reference sequence). The CDR3 totals 17 residues. RNA transcripts provided the template for amplifying TCR beta CDR3 regions. In the first round, RT-PCR was carried out with HTBI primers, and a multiplex PCR formed the second round. One entry per CDR3 protein, called by TCRdb with MiXCR from the multiplex PCR reads. The sample comprises hundreds of thousands of distinct CDR3 sequences, about 20% of which are singletons, and more than 5.5% rests with the top ten. Sequencing used peripheral blood. This chain links TRBV11-1 with TRBJ2-1; 13 nucleotides align to TRBD2. The clonotype was recovered from a woman under 30 with stable Graves' hyperthyroidism. Some clones in this sample may be carry-over from other donors' samples. The CDR3, as DNA: TGTGCCAGCAGCTTCGGGACTAGCGGGGAGGCCTACAATGAGCAGTTCTTC. Amino acids: CASSFGTSGEAYNEQFF.